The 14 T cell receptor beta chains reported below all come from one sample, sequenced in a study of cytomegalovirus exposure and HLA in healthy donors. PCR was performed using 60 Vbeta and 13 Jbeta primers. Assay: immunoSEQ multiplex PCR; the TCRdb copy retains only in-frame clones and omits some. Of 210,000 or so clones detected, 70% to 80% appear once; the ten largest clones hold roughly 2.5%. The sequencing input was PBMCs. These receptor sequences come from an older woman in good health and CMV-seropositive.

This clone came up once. CDR3 sequence (DNA): TGTGCCAGCAGCGGGAGCGGGAGTAGTAAAGAGACCCAGTACTTC. This codes for CASSGSGSSKETQYF. The chain carries TRBV2 and TRBJ2-5; TRBD2 aligns across 8 bases. The germline V gene encodes CDR1 SNHLY and CDR2 FYNNEI. Trimming at V came to 6 bases and at J to 3 bases, leaving 9 bases not matched to a gene. The CDR3 extends over 15 amino acids.

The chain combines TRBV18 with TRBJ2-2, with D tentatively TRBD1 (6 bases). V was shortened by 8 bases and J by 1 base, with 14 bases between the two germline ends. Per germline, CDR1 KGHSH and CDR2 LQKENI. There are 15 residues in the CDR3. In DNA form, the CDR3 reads TGTGCCAGCCCGCGACAGGAATGGAACACCGGGGAGCTGTTTTTT. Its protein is CASPRQEWNTGELFF.

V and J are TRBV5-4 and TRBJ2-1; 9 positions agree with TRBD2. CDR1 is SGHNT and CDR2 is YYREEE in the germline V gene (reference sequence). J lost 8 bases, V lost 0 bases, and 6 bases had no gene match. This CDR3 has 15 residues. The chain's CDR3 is CASSLGGAGGDEQFF. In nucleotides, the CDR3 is TGTGCCAGCAGCTTGGGCGGGGCGGGGGGGGATGAGCAGTTCTTC.

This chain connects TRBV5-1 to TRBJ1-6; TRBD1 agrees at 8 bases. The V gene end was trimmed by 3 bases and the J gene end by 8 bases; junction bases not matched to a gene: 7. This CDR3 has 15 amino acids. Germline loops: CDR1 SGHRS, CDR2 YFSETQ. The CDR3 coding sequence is TGCGCCAGCAGCTCCGGACAGGGCGCAGATTCACCCCTCCACTTT. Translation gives CASSSGQGADSPLHF.

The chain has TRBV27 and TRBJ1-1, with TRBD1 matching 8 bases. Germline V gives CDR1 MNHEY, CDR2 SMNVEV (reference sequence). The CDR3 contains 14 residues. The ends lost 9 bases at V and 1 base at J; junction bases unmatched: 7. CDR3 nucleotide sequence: TGTGCCAGTAGGACAGGGTTTGAGAACACTGAAGCTTTCTTT. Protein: CASRTGFENTEAFF.

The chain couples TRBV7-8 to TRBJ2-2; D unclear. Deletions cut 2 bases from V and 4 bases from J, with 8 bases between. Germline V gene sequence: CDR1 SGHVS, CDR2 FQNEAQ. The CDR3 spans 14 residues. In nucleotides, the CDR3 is TGTGCCAGCAGCTTAATGAGGCTCACCGGGGAGCTGTTTTTT. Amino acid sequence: CASSLMRLTGELFF.

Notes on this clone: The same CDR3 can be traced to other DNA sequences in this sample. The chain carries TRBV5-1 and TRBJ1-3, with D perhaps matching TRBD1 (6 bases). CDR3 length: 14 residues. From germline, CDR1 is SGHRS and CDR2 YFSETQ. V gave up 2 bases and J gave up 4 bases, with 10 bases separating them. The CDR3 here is CASSLQGSGNTIYF. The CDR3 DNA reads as TGCGCCAGCAGCTTACAGGGTTCAGGAAACACCATATATTTT.

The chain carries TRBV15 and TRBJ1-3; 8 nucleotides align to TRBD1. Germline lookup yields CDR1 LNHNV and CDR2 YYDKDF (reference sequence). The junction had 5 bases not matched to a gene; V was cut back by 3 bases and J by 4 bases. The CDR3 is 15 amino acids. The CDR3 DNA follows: TGTGCCACCAGCAGGAGACAGGGGCTGGGAAACACCATATATTTT. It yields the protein CATSRRQGLGNTIYF.

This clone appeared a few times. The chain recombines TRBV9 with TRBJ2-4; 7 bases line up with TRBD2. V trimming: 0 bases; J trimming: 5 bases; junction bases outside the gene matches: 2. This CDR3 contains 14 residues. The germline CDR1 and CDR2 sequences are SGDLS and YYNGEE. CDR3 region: CASSVDGGENIQYF. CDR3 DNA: TGTGCCAGCAGCGTAGATGGGGGGGAAAACATTCAGTACTTC.

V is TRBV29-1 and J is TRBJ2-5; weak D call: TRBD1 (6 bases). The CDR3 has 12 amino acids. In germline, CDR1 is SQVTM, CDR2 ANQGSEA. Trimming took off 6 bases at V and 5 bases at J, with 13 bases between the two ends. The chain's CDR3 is CSVLQGAETQYF. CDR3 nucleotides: TGCAGCGTCCTACAGGGTGCGGAGACCCAGTACTTC.

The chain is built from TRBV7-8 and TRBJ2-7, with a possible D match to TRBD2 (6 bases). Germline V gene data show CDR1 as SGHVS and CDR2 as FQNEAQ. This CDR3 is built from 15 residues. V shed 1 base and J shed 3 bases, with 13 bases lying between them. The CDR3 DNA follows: TGTGCCAGCAGCTTAGGTGGCGGGGCAGTCTACGAGCAGTACTTC. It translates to CASSLGGGAVYEQYF.

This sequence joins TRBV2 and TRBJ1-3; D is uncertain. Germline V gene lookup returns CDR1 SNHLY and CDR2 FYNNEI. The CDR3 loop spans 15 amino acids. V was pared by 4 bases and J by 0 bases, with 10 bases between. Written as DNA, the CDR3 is TGTGCCAGCAGTGCCCTGGGCCTCTCTGGAAACACCATATATTTT. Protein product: CASSALGLSGNTIYF.

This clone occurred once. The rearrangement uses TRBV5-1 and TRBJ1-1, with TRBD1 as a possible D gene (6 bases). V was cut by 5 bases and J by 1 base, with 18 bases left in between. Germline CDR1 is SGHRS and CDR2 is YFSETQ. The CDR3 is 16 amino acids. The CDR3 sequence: CASRFSQGNENTEAFF. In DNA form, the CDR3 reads TGCGCCAGCAGGTTCTCACAGGGCAACGAGAACACTGAAGCTTTCTTT.

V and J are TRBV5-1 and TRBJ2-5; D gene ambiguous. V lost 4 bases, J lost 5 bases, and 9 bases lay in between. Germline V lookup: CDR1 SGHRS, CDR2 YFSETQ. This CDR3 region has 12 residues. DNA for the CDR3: TGCGCCAGCAGCCCTTCTAGGGAGACCCAGTACTTC. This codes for CASSPSRETQYF.